The rows below give T cell receptor beta chains drawn from one sample of a study of T-cell memory formation after mild COVID-19. Each CDR3 protein gets one entry after TCRdb re-called the 5' RACE reads with MiXCR. Here the sample spans approximately 580,000 distinct CDR3 sequences, roughly 22% being singletons. Material for sequencing was PBMCs or a T cell subset sorted from them (not recorded which). These TCRs come from an adult woman who had mild COVID-19 (a few samples of this study predate the infection). Cell type and time point are not known. The CDR3 runs from the conserved cysteine through the conserved F or W. Fields, in order: D gene, clone size, V gene, J gene, CDR3 protein, CDR3 DNA. D genes are given only for firm matches. Size is omitted from some rows. Given values are once, few, many or a class for expanded clones.

D: TRBD1; size: .; V: TRBV7-2; J: TRBJ1-5; CDR3: CASSPDRASNQPQHF; DNA: TGTGCCAGCAGCCCGGACAGGGCTAGCAATCAGCCCCAGCATTTT
D: TRBD2; size: .; V: TRBV2; J: TRBJ2-2; CDR3: CASSGTPSGGAHTGELFF; DNA: TGTGCCAGCAGCGGCACCCCTAGCGGGGGGGCCCACACCGGGGAGCTGTTTTTT
D: .; size: .; V: TRBV19; J: TRBJ1-1; CDR3: CASMEGPTEAFF; DNA: TGTGCCAGTATGGAGGGCCCCACTGAAGCTTTCTTT
D: .; size: .; V: TRBV20-1; J: TRBJ1-1; CDR3: CSARDGLGEAFF; DNA: TGCAGTGCTAGAGATGGGTTAGGTGAAGCTTTCTTT
D: TRBD1; size: many; V: TRBV5-1; J: TRBJ2-3; CDR3: CASSTGTGFSDTQYF; DNA: TGCGCCAGCAGCACCGGGACAGGGTTTTCGGATACGCAGTATTTT
D: .; size: .; V: TRBV5-1; J: TRBJ2-1; CDR3: CASSNTGNEQFF; DNA: TGCGCCAGCAGCAACACAGGGAATGAGCAGTTCTTC
D: .; size: few; V: TRBV20-1; J: TRBJ1-1; CDR3: CSARRVQDTEAFF; DNA: TGCAGTGCTAGAAGGGTTCAGGACACTGAAGCTTTCTTT
D: .; size: .; V: TRBV19; J: TRBJ2-7; CDR3: CASSIDSSVQYF; DNA: TGTGCCAGTAGTATCGACAGTTCGGTTCAGTACTTC
D: TRBD1; size: .; V: TRBV12-3/TRBV12-4; J: TRBJ2-7; CDR3: CASTRDSSYEQYF; DNA: TGTGCCAGCACCAGGGACAGCTCCTACGAGCAGTACTTC
D: .; size: .; V: TRBV24-1; J: TRBJ1-3; CDR3: CATSDGQPGSGNTIYF; DNA: TGTGCCACCAGTGATGGACAACCAGGCTCGGGAAACACCATATATTTT
D: .; size: .; V: TRBV19; J: TRBJ1-1; CDR3: CASSTRAREAFF; DNA: TGTGCCAGTAGTACCCGGGCACGTGAAGCTTTCTTT
D: .; size: few; V: TRBV30; J: TRBJ2-2; CDR3: CAWSVLANTGELFF; DNA: TGTGCCTGGAGTGTACTCGCGAACACCGGGGAGCTGTTTTTT
D: TRBD2; size: many; V: TRBV24-1; J: TRBJ2-1; CDR3: CATSDGASGEQFF; DNA: TGTGCCACCAGTGATGGGGCTAGCGGAGAGCAGTTCTTC
D: TRBD1; size: .; V: TRBV6-4; J: TRBJ2-1; CDR3: CASPPPSINRTGSGNEQFF; DNA: TGTGCCAGCCCTCCCCCCAGCATAAATCGGACAGGGAGCGGCAATGAGCAGTTCTTC
D: .; size: .; V: TRBV7-9; J: TRBJ1-2; CDR3: CASSPGIRDGYTF; DNA: TGTGCCAGCAGTCCGGGGATCAGGGATGGCTACACCTTC
D: TRBD2; size: few; V: TRBV25-1; J: TRBJ2-3; CDR3: CASAAQIAGSDTQYF; DNA: TGTGCCAGCGCCGCCCAAATAGCGGGGTCAGATACGCAGTATTTT
D: .; size: few; V: TRBV7-3; J: TRBJ1-1; CDR3: CASSLTRSTEAFF; DNA: TGTGCCAGCAGCCTGACTAGGAGCACTGAAGCTTTCTTT
D: TRBD2; size: many; V: TRBV29-1; J: TRBJ2-1; CDR3: CSVAHLAGGGINEQFF; DNA: TGCAGCGTTGCCCATCTGGCGGGAGGGGGGATAAATGAGCAGTTCTTC
D: .; size: few; V: TRBV7-9; J: TRBJ2-7; CDR3: CASSLFGVLGPSGAEQYF; DNA: TGTGCCAGCAGCTTATTTGGTGTTCTGGGCCCCTCTGGGGCCGAGCAGTACTTC
D: TRBD1; size: .; V: TRBV5-1; J: TRBJ2-7; CDR3: CASSSYSGQGEDQYF; DNA: TGCGCCAGCAGCTCATATTCCGGACAGGGGGAAGACCAGTACTTC
D: .; size: many; V: TRBV5-1; J: TRBJ2-3; CDR3: CASSLDIPADTQYF; DNA: TGCGCCAGCAGCTTGGATATTCCAGCGGATACGCAGTATTTT
D: .; size: .; V: TRBV6-5; J: TRBJ2-5; CDR3: CASSYSLRPEETQYF; DNA: TGTGCCAGCAGTTACTCCCTTCGTCCGGAAGAGACCCAGTACTTC
D: .; size: few; V: TRBV24-1; J: TRBJ2-3; CDR3: CATTDRSTDTQYF; DNA: TGTGCCACCACGGACAGAAGCACAGATACGCAGTATTTT
D: TRBD1; size: few; V: TRBV19; J: TRBJ1-3; CDR3: CASSLGTGSSGNTIYF; DNA: TGTGCCAGTAGCCTAGGGACAGGCAGCTCTGGAAACACCATATATTTT
D: .; size: many; V: TRBV6-2/TRBV6-3; J: TRBJ2-7; CDR3: CASSYSRYGYEQYF; DNA: TGTGCCAGCAGTTACTCCCGATACGGTTACGAGCAGTACTTC
D: TRBD1; size: .; V: TRBV12-3/TRBV12-4; J: TRBJ1-1; CDR3: CASRSAGSTGAEAFF; DNA: TGTGCCAGCAGATCAGCCGGATCGACAGGGGCTGAAGCTTTCTTT
D: TRBD2; size: few; V: TRBV19; J: TRBJ2-2; CDR3: CAGQREMGTGELFF; DNA: TGTGCCGGACAGCGGGAGATGGGCACCGGGGAGCTGTTTTTT
D: TRBD1; size: few; V: TRBV9; J: TRBJ1-5; CDR3: CASSPGTGGLNQPQHF; DNA: TGTGCCAGCAGCCCCGGGACAGGGGGCCTCAATCAGCCCCAGCATTTT
D: TRBD1; size: few; V: TRBV6-5; J: TRBJ2-7; CDR3: CASSTPGQGRHEQYF; DNA: TGTGCCAGCAGTACCCCGGGACAGGGAAGGCACGAGCAGTACTTC
D: TRBD1; size: .; V: TRBV12-3/TRBV12-4; J: TRBJ1-1; CDR3: CASSQGTGGTTEAFF; DNA: TGTGCCAGCAGTCAGGGGACAGGGGGCACCACTGAAGCTTTCTTT
D: TRBD1; size: .; V: TRBV20-1; J: TRBJ2-7; CDR3: CSATPGTGYYF; DNA: TGCAGTGCTACCCCCGGGACAGGGTATTACTTC
D: .; size: many; V: TRBV4-2; J: TRBJ2-7; CDR3: CASSQDLRGYEQYF; DNA: TGTGCCAGCAGCCAAGATCTGAGGGGGTACGAGCAGTACTTC
D: .; size: .; V: TRBV12-3/TRBV12-4; J: TRBJ2-2; CDR3: CASRSTEGSGELFF; DNA: TGTGCCAGCAGGTCAACAGAAGGTAGCGGGGAGCTGTTTTTT
D: TRBD2; size: .; V: TRBV6-1; J: TRBJ2-2; CDR3: CASKTGLATGELFF; DNA: TGTGCCAGCAAAACGGGACTAGCGACCGGGGAGCTGTTTTTT
D: .; size: .; V: TRBV7-2; J: TRBJ1-2; CDR3: CASSPPPVYGYTF; DNA: TGTGCCAGCAGCCCCCCCCCAGTGTATGGCTACACCTTC
D: .; size: few; V: TRBV4-1; J: TRBJ2-5; CDR3: CASSQVLAGETQYF; DNA: TGCGCCAGCAGCCAAGTCCTCGCAGGAGAGACCCAGTACTTC
D: .; size: .; V: TRBV6-6; J: TRBJ2-5; CDR3: CASSYSSETQYF; DNA: TGTGCCAGCAGTTACTCCTCAGAGACCCAGTACTTC
D: TRBD2; size: .; V: TRBV30; J: TRBJ2-7; CDR3: CAWGTSGFLYEQYF; DNA: TGTGCCTGGGGGACTAGCGGGTTCCTCTACGAGCAGTACTTC
D: TRBD2; size: few; V: TRBV29-1; J: TRBJ2-3; CDR3: CSVAPRSGGGLDTQYF; DNA: TGCAGCGTTGCCCCCCGTAGCGGGGGAGGTTTGGATACGCAGTATTTT
D: .; size: .; V: TRBV21-1; J: TRBJ2-3; CDR3: CASSNRENRGRGTDTQYF; DNA: TGTGCCAGCAGCAATCGGGAGAACAGGGGGCGAGGAACAGATACGCAGTATTTT
D: .; size: .; V: TRBV24-1; J: TRBJ2-3; CDR3: CATSRVSTDTQYF; DNA: TGTGCCACCTCTCGGGTTAGCACAGATACGCAGTATTTT
D: TRBD1; size: .; V: TRBV11-3; J: TRBJ2-5; CDR3: CASSLVSFWDRGYQETQYF; DNA: TGTGCCAGCAGCTTAGTTAGTTTTTGGGACAGGGGCTACCAAGAGACCCAGTACTTC
D: TRBD1; size: few; V: TRBV12-3/TRBV12-4; J: TRBJ1-1; CDR3: CASSSLDRGRAFF; DNA: TGTGCCAGCAGTTCCTTGGACAGGGGGCGAGCTTTCTTT
D: TRBD2; size: many; V: TRBV18; J: TRBJ2-1; CDR3: CASSPTSGDEQFF; DNA: TGTGCCAGCTCACCGACTAGCGGGGATGAGCAGTTCTTC
D: TRBD1; size: .; V: TRBV25-1; J: TRBJ2-7; CDR3: CASTPRDRNNEQYF; DNA: TGTGCCAGCACCCCACGGGACAGGAACAACGAGCAGTACTTC
D: .; size: many; V: TRBV30; J: TRBJ1-6; CDR3: CAWSVPQPARYNSPLHF; DNA: TGTGCCTGGAGTGTACCCCAACCGGCACGGTATAATTCACCCCTCCACTTT
D: .; size: .; V: TRBV5-5; J: TRBJ2-3; CDR3: CASSPQGRTQYF; DNA: TGTGCCAGCAGCCCGCAAGGACGTACGCAGTATTTT
D: .; size: few; V: TRBV24-1; J: TRBJ2-7; CDR3: CATGDTISYEQYF; DNA: TGTGCCACCGGGGACACGATCTCCTACGAGCAGTACTTC
D: .; size: .; V: TRBV7-2; J: TRBJ1-5; CDR3: CASSLDGPHQPQHF; DNA: TGTGCCAGCAGCTTAGATGGACCCCACCAGCCCCAGCATTTT
D: TRBD1; size: .; V: TRBV7-2; J: TRBJ2-2; CDR3: CASSSPVWRIRRTGKNTGELFF; DNA: TGTGCCAGCAGCTCCCCAGTATGGAGAATACGAAGGACAGGGAAAAACACCGGGGAGCTGTTTTTT
D: TRBD1; size: .; V: TRBV30; J: TRBJ1-1; CDR3: CAWSRSGTGEAFF; DNA: TGTGCCTGGAGTCGGTCAGGGACAGGCGAAGCTTTCTTT
D: .; size: .; V: TRBV5-5; J: TRBJ2-5; CDR3: CASSVGRRVGETQYF; DNA: TGTGCCAGCAGCGTGGGTCGGCGGGTGGGGGAGACCCAGTACTTC
D: TRBD1; size: .; V: TRBV2; J: TRBJ2-1; CDR3: CASSGGTGAYNEQFF; DNA: TGTGCCAGCAGTGGTGGGACAGGGGCCTACAATGAGCAGTTCTTC
D: .; size: few; V: TRBV4-1; J: TRBJ2-5; CDR3: CASSSVGGGTQYF; DNA: TGCGCCAGCAGCTCGGTGGGGGGTGGGACCCAGTACTTC
D: .; size: few; V: TRBV7-2; J: TRBJ2-7; CDR3: CASSLGRWTGEQYF; DNA: TGTGCCAGCAGCTTAGGGCGGTGGACGGGGGAGCAGTACTTC
D: TRBD2; size: few; V: TRBV12-5; J: TRBJ2-2; CDR3: CASGQLAGGPVTGELFF; DNA: TGTGCTAGTGGCCAACTAGCGGGAGGGCCGGTAACCGGGGAGCTGTTTTTT
D: TRBD1; size: .; V: TRBV20-1; J: TRBJ1-2; CDR3: CSASRNWDSYGYTF; DNA: TGCAGTGCTAGCCGAAACTGGGACAGCTATGGCTACACCTTC